This T cell receptor beta chain was observed in a study of vaccination and CD4 T cells after COVID-19. At the level of the study: Median time from COVID diagnosis to post-COVID sampling was 101 days (35 to 161). The peptides that stimulated the cells were overlapping spike peptides from SARS-CoV-2, HCoV-NL63, HCoV-OC43 and HCoV-229E.

Treatment denoted: approximately 10-day PBMC culture with coronavirus spike peptide pools or control peptides (ViraFEST assay). Wells contained roughly 2.2 million PBMCs each, and these were cultured with 8 to 10 IU/ml IL-2 and around 9.6 ug/ml peptide pools. Worth noting for this clonotype: Antigen specificity is unknown.

The Oncomine TCR Beta short-read assay was applied to DNA of cultured CD4+ T cells. TCRdb re-called the PCR reads with MiXCR, one entry per CDR3 protein. Of about 15,000 distinct CDR3 sequences in the sample, roughly 73% were seen once. The germline CDR1 and CDR2 sequences are SNHLY and FYNNEI. The CDR3 is 13 amino acids. V lost 6 bases and J lost 1, with 9 bases in between. This chain uses TRBV2 with TRBJ1-1; the D is unclear. Sequenced sample: CD4+ T cells from blood, cultured in vitro. The receptor's source is a human donor who had recovered from COVID-19. The chain's CDR3 is CASRPKTNTEAFF. The CDR3 nucleotides read TGTGCCAGCAGACCTAAGACGAACACTGAAGCTTTCTTT.